The T cell receptor (beta chain) under discussion was sequenced for a study of radiotherapy plus CTLA-4 blockade in lung cancer. Study-wide background: Objective responses emerged in 18% of patients, and roughly 28% attained disease control.

Method: immunoSEQ multiplex PCR; TCRdb's copy keeps in-frame clones and lacks some. The sample includes about 70,000 clones, around 77% seen only once; the top ten take roughly 15%. With respect to this clone: The target antigen is unknown.

This CDR3 spans 14 amino acids. V was pared by 5 bases and J by 4 bases, with 8 bases of the junction left unmatched. Germline CDR1 is SGHDT and CDR2 is YYEEEE. General study points: Clones of tumor-derived TCRs expanded in blood after radiotherapy plus ipilimumab.

Sample: peripheral blood, taken from a patient treated with radiotherapy plus ipilimumab. This receptor was taken from a human donor with non-small cell lung cancer whose response to radiotherapy plus ipilimumab could not be evaluated. Some clones in this sample may be carry-over from other donors' samples. The V call is TRBV5-6, the J call TRBJ1-1; TRBD1 agrees at 7 bases. The CDR3, as DNA: TGTGCCAGCAGTTCCCCGAACAGGGGCACTGAAGCTTTCTTT. Translation gives CASSSPNRGTEAFF.